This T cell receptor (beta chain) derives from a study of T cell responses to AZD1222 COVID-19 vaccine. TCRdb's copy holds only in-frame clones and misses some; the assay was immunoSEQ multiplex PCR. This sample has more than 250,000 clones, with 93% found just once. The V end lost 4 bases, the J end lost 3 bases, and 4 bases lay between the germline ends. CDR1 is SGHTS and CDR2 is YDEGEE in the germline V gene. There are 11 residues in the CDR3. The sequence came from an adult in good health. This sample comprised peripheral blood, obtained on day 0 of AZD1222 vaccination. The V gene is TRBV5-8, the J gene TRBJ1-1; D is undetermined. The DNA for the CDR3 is TGTGCCAGCAGCCCCTACACTGAAGCTTTCTTT. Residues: CASSPYTEAFF.